The clone carrying this TCR beta chain came up many times. One entry per CDR3 protein, called by TCRdb with MiXCR from the 5' RACE reads. There are about 50,000 distinct CDR3 sequences in the sample; about 10% occur only once, and 6.5% lies in the top ten. Per the germline V gene, CDR1 is SGHRS and CDR2 is YFSETQ. V trimming: 3 bases; J trimming: 3 bases; junction bases outside the gene matches: 6. The CDR3 sequence is 15 residues long. This sample stems from a study of early T cells in non-severe SARS-CoV-2 infection. Source material: whole blood. The sequence was collected from an adult who was a healthcare worker with PCR-confirmed SARS-CoV-2 infection or an uninfected control (not recorded which). The V gene is TRBV5-1, the J gene TRBJ1-1; TRBD1 agrees at 9 bases. CDR3 region: CASSWGTGMDTEAFF. CDR3 nucleotides: TGCGCCAGCAGCTGGGGGACAGGGATGGACACTGAAGCTTTCTTT.